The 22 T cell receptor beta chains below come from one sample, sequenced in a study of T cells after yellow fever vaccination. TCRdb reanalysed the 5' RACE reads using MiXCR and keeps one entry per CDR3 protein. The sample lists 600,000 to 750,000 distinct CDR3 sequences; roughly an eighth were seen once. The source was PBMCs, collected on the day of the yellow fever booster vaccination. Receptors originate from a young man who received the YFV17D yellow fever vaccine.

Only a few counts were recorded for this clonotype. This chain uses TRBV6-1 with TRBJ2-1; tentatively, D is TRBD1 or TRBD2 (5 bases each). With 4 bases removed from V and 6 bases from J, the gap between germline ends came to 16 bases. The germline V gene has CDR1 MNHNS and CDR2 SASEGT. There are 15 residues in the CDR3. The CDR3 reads CASSVPLTGTNEQFF. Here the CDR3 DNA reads TGTGCCAGCAGTGTCCCTTTAACGGGGACCAATGAGCAGTTCTTC.

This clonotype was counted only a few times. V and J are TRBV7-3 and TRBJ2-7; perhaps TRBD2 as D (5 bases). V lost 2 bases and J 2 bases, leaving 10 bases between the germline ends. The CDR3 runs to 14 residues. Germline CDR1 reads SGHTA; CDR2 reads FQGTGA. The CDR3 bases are TGTGCCAGCAGCTTAGGCGGGCCCGCCTACGAGCAGTACTTC. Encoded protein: CASSLGGPAYEQYF. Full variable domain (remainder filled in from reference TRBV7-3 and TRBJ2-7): GAGVSQTPSNKVTEKGKYVELRCDPISGHTALYWYRQSLGQGPEFLIYFQGTGAADDSGLPNDRFFAVRPEGSVSTLKIQRTERGDSAVYLCASSLGGPAYEQYFGPGTRLTVT.

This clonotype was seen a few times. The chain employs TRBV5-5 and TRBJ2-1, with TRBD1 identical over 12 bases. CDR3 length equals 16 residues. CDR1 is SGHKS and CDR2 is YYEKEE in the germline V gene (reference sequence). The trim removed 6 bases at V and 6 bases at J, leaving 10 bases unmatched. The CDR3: CASISRPGQGANEQFF. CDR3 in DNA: TGTGCCAGCATCAGCAGGCCGGGACAGGGGGCCAATGAGCAGTTCTTC.

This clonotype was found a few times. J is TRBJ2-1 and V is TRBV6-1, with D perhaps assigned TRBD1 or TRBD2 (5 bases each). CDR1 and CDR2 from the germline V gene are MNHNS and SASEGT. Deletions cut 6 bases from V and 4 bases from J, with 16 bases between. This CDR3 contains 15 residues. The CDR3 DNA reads TGTGCCAGCAGAGCTAGGGGACCTAGATACAATGAGCAGTTCTTC. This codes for CASRARGPRYNEQFF.

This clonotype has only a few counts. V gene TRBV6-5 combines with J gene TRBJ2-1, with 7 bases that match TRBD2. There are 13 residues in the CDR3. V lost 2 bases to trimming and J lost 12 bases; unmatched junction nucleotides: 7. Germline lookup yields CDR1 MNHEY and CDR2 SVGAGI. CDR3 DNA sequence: TGTGCCAGCAGTTACGGGACGTCGGGGGGGCAGTTCTTC. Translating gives CASSYGTSGGQFF.

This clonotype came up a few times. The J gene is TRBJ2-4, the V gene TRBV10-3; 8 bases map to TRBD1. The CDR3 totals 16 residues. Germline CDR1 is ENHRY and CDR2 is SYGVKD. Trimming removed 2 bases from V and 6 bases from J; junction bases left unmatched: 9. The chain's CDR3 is CAISETTGGGGNIQYF. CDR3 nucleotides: TGTGCCATCAGTGAGACTACAGGGGGTGGTGGAAACATTCAGTACTTC.

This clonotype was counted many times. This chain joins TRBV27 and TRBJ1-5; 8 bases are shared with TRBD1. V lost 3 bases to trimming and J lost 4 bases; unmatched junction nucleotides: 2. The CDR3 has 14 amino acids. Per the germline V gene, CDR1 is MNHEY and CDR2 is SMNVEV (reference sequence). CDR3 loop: CASSLQGANQPQHF. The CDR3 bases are TGTGCCAGCAGTTTGCAGGGGGCTAATCAGCCCCAGCATTTT.

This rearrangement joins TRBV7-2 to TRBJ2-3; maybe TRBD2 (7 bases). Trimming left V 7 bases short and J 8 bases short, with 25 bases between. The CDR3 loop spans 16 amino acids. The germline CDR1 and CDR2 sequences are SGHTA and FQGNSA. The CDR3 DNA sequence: TGTGCCAGCAACCTCGACACTGGGGGGGGACACGGTACGCAGTATTTT. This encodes CASNLDTGGGHGTQYF.

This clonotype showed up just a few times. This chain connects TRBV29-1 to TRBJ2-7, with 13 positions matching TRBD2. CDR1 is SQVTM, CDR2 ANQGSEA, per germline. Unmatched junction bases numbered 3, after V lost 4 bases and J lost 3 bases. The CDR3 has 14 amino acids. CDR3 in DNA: TGCAGCGTTGCACGGACTAGCGGGAGCTACGAGCAGTACTTC. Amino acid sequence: CSVARTSGSYEQYF.

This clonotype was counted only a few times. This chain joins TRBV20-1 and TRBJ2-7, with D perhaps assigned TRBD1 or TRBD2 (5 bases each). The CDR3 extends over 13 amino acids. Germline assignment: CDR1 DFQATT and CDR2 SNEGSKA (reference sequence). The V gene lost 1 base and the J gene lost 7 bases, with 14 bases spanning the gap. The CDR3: CSARVPGTGEQYF. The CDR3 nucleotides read TGCAGTGCTAGAGTCCCAGGGACGGGGGAGCAGTACTTC.

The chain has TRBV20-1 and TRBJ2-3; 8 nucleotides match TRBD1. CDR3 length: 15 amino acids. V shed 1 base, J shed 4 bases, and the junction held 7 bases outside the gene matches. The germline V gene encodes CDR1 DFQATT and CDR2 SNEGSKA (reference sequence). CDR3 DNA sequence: TGCAGTGCTAGAGGCGCCGGACAGGGTGCAGATACGCAGTATTTT. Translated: CSARGAGQGADTQYF.

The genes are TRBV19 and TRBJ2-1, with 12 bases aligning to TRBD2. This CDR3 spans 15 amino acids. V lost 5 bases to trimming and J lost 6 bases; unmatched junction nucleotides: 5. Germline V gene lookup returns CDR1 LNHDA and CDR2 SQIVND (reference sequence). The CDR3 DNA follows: TGTGCCAGTAGTCCGCTAGCGGGAGGGTCCAATGAGCAGTTCTTC. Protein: CASSPLAGGSNEQFF.

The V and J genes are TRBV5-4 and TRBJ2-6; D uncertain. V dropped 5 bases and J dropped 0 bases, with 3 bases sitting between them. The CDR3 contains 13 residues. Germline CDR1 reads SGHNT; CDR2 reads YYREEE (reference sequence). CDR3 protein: CASRYSGANVLTF. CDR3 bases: TGTGCCAGCAGATACTCTGGGGCCAACGTCCTGACTTTC.

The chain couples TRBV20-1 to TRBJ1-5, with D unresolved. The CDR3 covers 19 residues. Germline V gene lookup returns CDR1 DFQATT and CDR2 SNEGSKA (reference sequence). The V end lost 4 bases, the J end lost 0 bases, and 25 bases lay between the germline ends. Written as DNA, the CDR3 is TGCAGTGCTACTCAAGATTATCTGTCGTCCGGATATAGCAATCAGCCCCAGCATTTT. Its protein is CSATQDYLSSGYSNQPQHF.

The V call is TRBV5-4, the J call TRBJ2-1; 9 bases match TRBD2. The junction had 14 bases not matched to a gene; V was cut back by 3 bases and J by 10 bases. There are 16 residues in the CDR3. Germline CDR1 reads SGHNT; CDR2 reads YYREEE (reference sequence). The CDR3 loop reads CASSSTTSGAKGEQFF. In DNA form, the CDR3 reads TGTGCCAGCAGCTCTACGACTAGCGGAGCCAAGGGAGAGCAGTTCTTC.

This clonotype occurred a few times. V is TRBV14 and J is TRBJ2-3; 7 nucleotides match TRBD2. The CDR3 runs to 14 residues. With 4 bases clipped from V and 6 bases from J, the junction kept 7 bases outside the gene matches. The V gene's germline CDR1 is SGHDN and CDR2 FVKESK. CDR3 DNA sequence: TGTGCCAGCAGCCCGCAAGCGGGATCGGATACGCAGTATTTT. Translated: CASSPQAGSDTQYF.

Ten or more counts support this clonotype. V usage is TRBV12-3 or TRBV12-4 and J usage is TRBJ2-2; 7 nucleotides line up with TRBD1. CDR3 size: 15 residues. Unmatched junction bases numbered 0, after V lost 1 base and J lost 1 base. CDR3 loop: CASSLGTGNTGELFF. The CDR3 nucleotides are TGTGCCAGCAGTTTAGGGACAGGGAACACCGGGGAGCTGTTTTTT.

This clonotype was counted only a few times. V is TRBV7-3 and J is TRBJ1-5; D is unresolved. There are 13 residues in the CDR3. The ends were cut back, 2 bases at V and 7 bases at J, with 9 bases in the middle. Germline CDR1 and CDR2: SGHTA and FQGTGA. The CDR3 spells CASSLFPGQPQHF. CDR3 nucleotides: TGTGCCAGCAGCTTATTCCCGGGCCAGCCCCAGCATTTT.

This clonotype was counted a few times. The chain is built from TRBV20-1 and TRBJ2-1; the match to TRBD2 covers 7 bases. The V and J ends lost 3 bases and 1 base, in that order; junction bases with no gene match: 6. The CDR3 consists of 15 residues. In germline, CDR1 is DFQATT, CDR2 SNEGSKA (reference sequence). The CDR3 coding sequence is TGCAGTGCTAGGGATCGGGAGGATTCCTACAATGAGCAGTTCTTC. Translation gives CSARDREDSYNEQFF.

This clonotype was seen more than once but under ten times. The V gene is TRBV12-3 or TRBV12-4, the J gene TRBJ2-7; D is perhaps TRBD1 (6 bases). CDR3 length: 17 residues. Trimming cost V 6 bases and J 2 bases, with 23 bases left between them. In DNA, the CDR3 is TGTGCCAGCAGCTCGAACTCGAGACAGGCGTTGACCTACGAGCAGTACTTC. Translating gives CASSSNSRQALTYEQYF.

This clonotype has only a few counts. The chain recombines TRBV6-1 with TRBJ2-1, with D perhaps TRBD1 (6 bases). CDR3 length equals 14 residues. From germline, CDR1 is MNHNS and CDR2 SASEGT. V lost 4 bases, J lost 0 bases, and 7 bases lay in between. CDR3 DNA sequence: TGTGCCAGCAGTGGGACAGCCTCCTACAATGAGCAGTTCTTC. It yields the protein CASSGTASYNEQFF.

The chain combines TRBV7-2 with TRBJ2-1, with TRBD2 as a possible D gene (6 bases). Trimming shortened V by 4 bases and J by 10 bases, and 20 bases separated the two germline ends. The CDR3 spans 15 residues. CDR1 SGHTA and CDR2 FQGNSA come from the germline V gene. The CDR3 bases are TGTGCCAGCAGCTACGGCGGGACCGCTATTGGAGAGCAGTTCTTC. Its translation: CASSYGGTAIGEQFF.